This TCR beta chain was observed in a study of technical replicates of blood from several donors. Data came from immunoSEQ multiplex PCR; TCRdb stores just in-frame clones and leaves some out. The sample consists of tens of thousands of clones, approximately 94% of them appearing once. The germline V gene has CDR1 SEHNR and CDR2 FQNEAQ (reference sequence). The V gene end was trimmed by 6 bases and the J gene end by 5 bases; junction bases not matched to a gene: 13. The CDR3 is 18 amino acids. The sample consisted of T cells isolated from PBMCs. The V and J genes are TRBV7-9 and TRBJ2-2, with 12 bases identical to TRBD1. The clonotype was recovered from a human donor in good health. This CDR3 is CASSYTGTGGAGTGELFF. In DNA, the CDR3 is TGTGCCAGCAGTTATACCGGGACAGGGGGCGCGGGAACCGGGGAGCTGTTTTTT.